This T cell receptor (beta chain) was identified in a study of cytomegalovirus exposure and HLA in healthy donors. Broader study findings: When a later analysis was performed, an Asian-associated ancestry cluster reportedly had fewer N-insertions than the approximately 700-donor mean.

Germline-derived CDR1 and CDR2 are MNHEY and SVGAGI. This CDR3 is 13 amino acids long. With 5 bases removed from V and 4 bases from J, the gap between germline ends came to 8 bases. As regards this clone: Its antigen is not known.

PCR used 60 Vbeta primers and 13 Jbeta primers. Per the original methods: A later analysis tallied approximately 87 million unique TCR beta chains, some 10 million of them shared. Using immunoSEQ multiplex PCR, the repertoire was profiled, and TCRdb retains in-frame clones only, with some absent. The V and J calls and clone size are taken from that table; D and trimming were inferred from the DNA. The sample records 100,000 or so clones, 82% being singletons. The rearrangement joins TRBV6-5 to TRBJ2-2; D ambiguous. The sample consisted of PBMCs. This sequence was found in a young man in good health and CMV-seropositive. The DNA of the CDR3 is TGTGCCAGCAGTGTCACATTCACCGGGGAGCTGTTTTTT. This codes for CASSVTFTGELFF.